The clone carrying this TCR beta chain was picked up one time. What it recognizes is unknown. The sample belongs to a study of long-term antiretroviral therapy in people with HIV. The assay used was immunoSEQ (version v3.0), run at survey level. Clones were read by immunoSEQ multiplex PCR, and TCRdb kept only the in-frame ones, dropping some. The sample includes some 31,000 clones, around 97% of them seen just once. General study findings and limits: Clones with expansion before ART led the repertoire at all time points. Against controls, HIV repertoires showed narrower ranges of CDR3 length. The study collected blood between about 2004 and 2017, possibly under older ART regimens.

Donors needed at least one pre-ART PBMC sample plus at least two post-ART samples. The sequence was obtained from a man aged 25-40 years with HIV. The sequences come from unsorted PBMCs, collected 6.9 years after starting antiretroviral therapy.

CDR3 DNA: TGTGCCAGCAGCTTAAGACTAGCGGGAGGAGGGGATACGCAGTATTTT. Residues: CASSLRLAGGGDTQYF. This rearrangement joins TRBV5-4 to TRBJ2-3; 13 bases are a match to TRBD2. The CDR3 spans 16 residues. J lost 6 bases, V lost 2 bases, and 6 bases had no gene match. Germline V gene data show CDR1 as SGHNT and CDR2 as YYREEE (reference sequence).